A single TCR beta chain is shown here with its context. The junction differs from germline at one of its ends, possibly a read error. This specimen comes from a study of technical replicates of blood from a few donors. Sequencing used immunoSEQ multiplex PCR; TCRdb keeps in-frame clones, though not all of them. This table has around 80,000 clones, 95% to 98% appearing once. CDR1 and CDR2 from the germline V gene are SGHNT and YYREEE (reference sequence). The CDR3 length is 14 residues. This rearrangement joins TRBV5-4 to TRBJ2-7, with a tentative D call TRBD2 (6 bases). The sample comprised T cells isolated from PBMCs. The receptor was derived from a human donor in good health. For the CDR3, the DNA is TGTGCCAGCAGTTTGGGAGAGGGACTCTACGAGCAGTACTTC. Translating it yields CASSLGEGLYEQYF. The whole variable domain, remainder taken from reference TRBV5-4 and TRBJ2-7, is ETGVTQSPTHLIKTRGQQVTLRCSSQSGHNTVSWYQQALGQGPQFIFQYYREEENGRGNFPPRFSGLQFPNYSSELNVNALELDDSALYLCASSLGEGLYEQYFGPGTRLTVT.